This T cell receptor (beta chain) came from a study of T cell changes during pregnancy in multiple sclerosis. TCRdb's table, derived via immunoSEQ multiplex PCR, lists solely in-frame clones and lacks some. In the table there are about 20,000 clones, about nine tenths of which are singletons. Per germline, CDR1 SGDLS and CDR2 YYNGEE. V lost 1 base to trimming and J lost 2 bases, with 8 bases between them. The CDR3 extends over 14 amino acids. This clone showed up just a few times. The clonotype originates from a female donor in good health, enrolled as a control in a pregnancy study. This chain uses TRBV9 with TRBJ2-3; unclear D gene. The sample here was CD8+ T cells from peripheral blood mononuclear cells, taken after pregnancy. In DNA form, the CDR3 reads TGTGCCAGCAGCGTAATGGAGTTCACAGATACGCAGTATTTT. It specifies CASSVMEFTDTQYF.